This T cell receptor (beta chain) was recorded in a study of blood T cell repertoires in COVID-19. Turning to the study itself: Sources were T cells, B-cell-depleted T cells, or PBMCs; the material itself was cDNA or gDNA.

The germline gives CDR1 KGHSH, CDR2 LQKENI. This CDR3 has 12 amino acids. Trimming cost V 4 bases and J 5 bases, with 8 bases left between them. Repertoires were generated with immunoSEQ multiplex PCR, while TCRdb's copy carries only in-frame clones and drops some. The sample yields more than 150,000 clones, under 90% seen once. Adults between roughly 18 and 90 years of age took part from fewer than 30 US areas. Allocation to cohorts depended on clinical history reported by the participants. Cohort 3 donors counted as recovered after two negative PCRs, clearance, or resolved symptoms. Sample: PBMCs or T cells enriched from blood (not recorded which). This receptor was identified in a woman between 45 and 65 years old who had recovered from COVID-19. V gene TRBV18 combines with J gene TRBJ1-2, with D unresolved. The CDR3 loop reads CASSLGGYGYTF. The CDR3 DNA follows: TGTGCCAGCTCACTGGGAGGGTATGGCTACACCTTC.